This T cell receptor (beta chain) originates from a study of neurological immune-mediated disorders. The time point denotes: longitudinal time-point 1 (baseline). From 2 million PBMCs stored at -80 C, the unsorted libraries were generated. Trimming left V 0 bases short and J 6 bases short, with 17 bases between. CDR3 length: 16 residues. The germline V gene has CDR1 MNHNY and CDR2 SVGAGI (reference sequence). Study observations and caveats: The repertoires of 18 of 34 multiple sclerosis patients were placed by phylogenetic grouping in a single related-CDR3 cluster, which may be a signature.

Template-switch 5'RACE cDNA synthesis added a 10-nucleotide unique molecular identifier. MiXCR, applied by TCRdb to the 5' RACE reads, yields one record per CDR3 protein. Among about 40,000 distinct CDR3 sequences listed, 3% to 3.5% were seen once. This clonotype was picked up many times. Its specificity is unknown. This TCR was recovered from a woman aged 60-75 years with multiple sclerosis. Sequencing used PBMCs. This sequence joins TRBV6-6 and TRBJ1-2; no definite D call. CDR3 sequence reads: CASSYSRPKPPNGYTF. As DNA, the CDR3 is TGTGCCAGCAGTTACTCGAGACCCAAGCCCCCAAATGGCTACACCTTC.